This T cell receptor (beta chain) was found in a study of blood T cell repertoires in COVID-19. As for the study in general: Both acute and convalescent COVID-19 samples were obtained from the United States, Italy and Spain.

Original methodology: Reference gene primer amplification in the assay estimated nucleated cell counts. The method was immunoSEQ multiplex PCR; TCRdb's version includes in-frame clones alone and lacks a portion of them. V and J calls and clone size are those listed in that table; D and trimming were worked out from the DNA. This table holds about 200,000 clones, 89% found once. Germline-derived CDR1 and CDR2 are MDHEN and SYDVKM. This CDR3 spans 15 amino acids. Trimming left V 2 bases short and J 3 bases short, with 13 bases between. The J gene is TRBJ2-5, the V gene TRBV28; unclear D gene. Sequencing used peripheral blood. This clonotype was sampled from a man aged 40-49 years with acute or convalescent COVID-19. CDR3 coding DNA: TGTGCCAGCAGTTTAGGCCCTCTGGAGAAAGAGACCCAGTACTTC. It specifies CASSLGPLEKETQYF.